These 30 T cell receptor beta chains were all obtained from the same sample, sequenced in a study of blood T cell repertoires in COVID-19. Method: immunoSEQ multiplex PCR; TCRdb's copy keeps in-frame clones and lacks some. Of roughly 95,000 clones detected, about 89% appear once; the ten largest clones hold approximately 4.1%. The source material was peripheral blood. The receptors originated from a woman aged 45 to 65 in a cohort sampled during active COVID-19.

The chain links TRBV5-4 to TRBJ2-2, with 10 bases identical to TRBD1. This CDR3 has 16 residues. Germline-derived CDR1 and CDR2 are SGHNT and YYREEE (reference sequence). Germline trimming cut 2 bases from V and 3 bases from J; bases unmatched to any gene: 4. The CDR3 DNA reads TGTGCCAGCAGCTTTGGACAGGGGGGTGACACCGGGGAGCTGTTTTTT. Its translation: CASSFGQGGDTGELFF.

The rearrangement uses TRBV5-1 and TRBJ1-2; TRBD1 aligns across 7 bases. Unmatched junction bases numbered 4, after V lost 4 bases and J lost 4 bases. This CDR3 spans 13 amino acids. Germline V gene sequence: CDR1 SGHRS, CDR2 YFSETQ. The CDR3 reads CASSRDSAYGYTF. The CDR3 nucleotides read TGCGCCAGCAGCCGGGACAGCGCCTATGGCTACACCTTC.

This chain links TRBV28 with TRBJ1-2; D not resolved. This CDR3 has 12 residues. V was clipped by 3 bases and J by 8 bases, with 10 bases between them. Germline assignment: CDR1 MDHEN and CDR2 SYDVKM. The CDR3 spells CASSLSASGYTF. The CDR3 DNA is TGTGCCAGCAGTTTGTCCGCGTCGGGCTACACCTTC.

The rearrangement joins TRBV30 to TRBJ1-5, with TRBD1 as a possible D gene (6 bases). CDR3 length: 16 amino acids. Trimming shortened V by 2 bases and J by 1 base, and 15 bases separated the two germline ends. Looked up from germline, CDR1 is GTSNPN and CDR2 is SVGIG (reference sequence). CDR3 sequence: CAWSQLQGSSNQPQHF. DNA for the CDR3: TGTGCCTGGAGTCAGTTACAGGGTTCAAGCAATCAGCCCCAGCATTTT.

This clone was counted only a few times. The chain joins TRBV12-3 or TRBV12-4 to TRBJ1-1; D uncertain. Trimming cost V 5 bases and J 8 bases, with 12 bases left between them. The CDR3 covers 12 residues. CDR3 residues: CASSRDILEAFF. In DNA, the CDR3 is TGTGCCAGCAGTCGAGACATTTTAGAAGCTTTCTTT.

The CDR3 here is CASSFVGGNYGYTF. CDR3 coding DNA: TGTGCCAGCAGTTTCGTCGGTGGTAACTATGGCTACACCTTC. V gene TRBV7-2 combines with J gene TRBJ1-2; D is ambiguous. The CDR3 consists of 14 residues. The V end lost 6 bases, the J end lost 1 base, and 12 bases lay between the germline ends. From germline, CDR1 is SGHTA and CDR2 FQGNSA. The complete variable domain, with remaining parts taken from reference TRBV7-2 and TRBJ1-2, reads GAGVSQSPSNKVTEKGKDVELRCDPISGHTALYWYRQSLGQGLEFLIYFQGNSAPDKSGLPSDRFSAERTGGSVSTLTIQRTQQEDSAVYLCASSFVGGNYGYTFGSGTRLTVV.

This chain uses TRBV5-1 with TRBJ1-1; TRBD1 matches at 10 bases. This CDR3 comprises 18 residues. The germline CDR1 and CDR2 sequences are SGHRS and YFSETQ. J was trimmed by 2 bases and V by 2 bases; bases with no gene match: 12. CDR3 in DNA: TGCGCCAGCAGCTTCGCGACAGGGGGCGCCGATGGTAACACTGAAGCTTTCTTT. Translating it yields CASSFATGGADGNTEAFF.

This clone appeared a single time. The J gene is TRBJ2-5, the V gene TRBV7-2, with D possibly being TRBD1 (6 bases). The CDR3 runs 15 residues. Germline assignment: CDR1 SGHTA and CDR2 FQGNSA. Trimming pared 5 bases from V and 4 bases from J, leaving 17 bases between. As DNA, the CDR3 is TGTGCCAGCAGCGCCGGGACACGATTTGGAGAGACCCAGTACTTC. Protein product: CASSAGTRFGETQYF. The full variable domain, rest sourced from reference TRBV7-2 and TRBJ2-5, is GAGVSQSPSNKVTEKGKDVELRCDPISGHTALYWYRQSLGQGLEFLIYFQGNSAPDKSGLPSDRFSAERTGGSVSTLTIQRTQQEDSAVYLCASSAGTRFGETQYFGPGTRLLVL.

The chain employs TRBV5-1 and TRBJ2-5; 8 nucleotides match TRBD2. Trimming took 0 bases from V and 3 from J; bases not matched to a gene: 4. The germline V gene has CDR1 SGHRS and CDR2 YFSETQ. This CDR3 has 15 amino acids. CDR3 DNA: TGCGCCAGCAGCTTGGACAGCGGGAGCGAAGAGACCCAGTACTTC. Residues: CASSLDSGSEETQYF.

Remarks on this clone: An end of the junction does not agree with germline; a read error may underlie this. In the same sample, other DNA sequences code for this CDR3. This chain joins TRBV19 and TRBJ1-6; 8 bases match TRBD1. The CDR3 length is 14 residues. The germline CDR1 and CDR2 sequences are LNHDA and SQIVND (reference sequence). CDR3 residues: CASSIGQGNSPLHF. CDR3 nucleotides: TGTGCCAGTAGCATAGGACAGGGAAATTCACCCCTCCACTTT.

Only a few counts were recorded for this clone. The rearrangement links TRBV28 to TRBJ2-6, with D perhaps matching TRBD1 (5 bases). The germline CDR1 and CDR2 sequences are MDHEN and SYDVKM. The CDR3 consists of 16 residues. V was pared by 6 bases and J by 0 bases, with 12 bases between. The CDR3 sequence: CASRRPDSSGANVLTF. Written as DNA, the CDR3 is TGTGCCAGCAGACGCCCCGACAGCTCTGGGGCCAACGTCCTGACTTTC.

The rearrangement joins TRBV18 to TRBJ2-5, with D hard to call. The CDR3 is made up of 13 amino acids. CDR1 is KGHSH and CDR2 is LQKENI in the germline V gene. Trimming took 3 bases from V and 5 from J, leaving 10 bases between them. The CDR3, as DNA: TGTGCCAGCTCACCTCCGATGAGGGAGACCCAGTACTTC. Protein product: CASSPPMRETQYF.

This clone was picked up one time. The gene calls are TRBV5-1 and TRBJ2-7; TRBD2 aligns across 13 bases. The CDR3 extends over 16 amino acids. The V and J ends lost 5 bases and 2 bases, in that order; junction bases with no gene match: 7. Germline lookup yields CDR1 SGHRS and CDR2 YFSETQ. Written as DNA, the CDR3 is TGCGCCAGCAGAACCGGGACTAGCGGGGTCACCTACGAGCAGTACTTC. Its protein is CASRTGTSGVTYEQYF.

CDR3 bases: TGTGCCATCAGTGATGGGACAGGGGGCGGTGAAGCTTTCTTT. Encoded protein: CAISDGTGGGEAFF. The chain uses TRBV10-3 and TRBJ1-1; TRBD1 aligns across 12 bases. Per the germline V gene, CDR1 is ENHRY and CDR2 is SYGVKD. The trim removed 3 bases at V and 7 bases at J, leaving 3 bases unmatched. The CDR3 spans 14 residues.

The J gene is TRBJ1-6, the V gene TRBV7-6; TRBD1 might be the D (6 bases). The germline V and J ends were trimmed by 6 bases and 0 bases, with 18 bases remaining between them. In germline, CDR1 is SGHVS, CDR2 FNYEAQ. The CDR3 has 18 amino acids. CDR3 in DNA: TGTGCCAGCAGTCGGGACATTCAGAGAAGCTCCTATAATTCACCCCTCCACTTT. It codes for CASSRDIQRSSYNSPLHF.

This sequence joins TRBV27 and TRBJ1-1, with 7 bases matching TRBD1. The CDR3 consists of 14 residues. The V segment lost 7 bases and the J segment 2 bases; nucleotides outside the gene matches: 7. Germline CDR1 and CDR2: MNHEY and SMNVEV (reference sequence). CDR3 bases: TGTGCCAGCAAGCGAGGGACAGTTAACACTGAAGCTTTCTTT. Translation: CASKRGTVNTEAFF.

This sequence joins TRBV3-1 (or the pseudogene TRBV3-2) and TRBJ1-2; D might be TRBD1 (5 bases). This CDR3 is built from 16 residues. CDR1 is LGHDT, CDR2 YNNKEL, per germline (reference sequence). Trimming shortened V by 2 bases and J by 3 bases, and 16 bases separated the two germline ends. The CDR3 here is CASSQTVRAVDYGYTF. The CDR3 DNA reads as TGTGCCAGCAGCCAAACGGTCAGGGCCGTGGACTATGGCTACACCTTC.

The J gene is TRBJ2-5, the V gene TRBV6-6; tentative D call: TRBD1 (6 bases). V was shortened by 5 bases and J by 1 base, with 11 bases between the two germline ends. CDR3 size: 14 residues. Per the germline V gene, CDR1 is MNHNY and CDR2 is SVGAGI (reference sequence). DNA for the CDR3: TGTGCCAGCAGTAGGGGGTGGAGCCAAGAGACCCAGTACTTC. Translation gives CASSRGWSQETQYF.

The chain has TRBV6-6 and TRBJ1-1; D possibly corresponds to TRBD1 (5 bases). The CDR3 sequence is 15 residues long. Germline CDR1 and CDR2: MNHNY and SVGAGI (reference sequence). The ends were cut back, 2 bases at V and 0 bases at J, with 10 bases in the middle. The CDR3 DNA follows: TGTGCCAGCAGTTACGGGGCAGGGATGAACACTGAAGCTTTCTTT. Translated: CASSYGAGMNTEAFF.

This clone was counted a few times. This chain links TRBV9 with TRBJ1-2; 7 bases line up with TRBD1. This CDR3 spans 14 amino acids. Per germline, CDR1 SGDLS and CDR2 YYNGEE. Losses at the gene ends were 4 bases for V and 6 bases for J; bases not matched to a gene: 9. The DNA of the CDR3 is TGTGCCAGCAGCTCACAGGGGCCGAGGAATGGCTACACCTTC. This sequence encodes CASSSQGPRNGYTF.

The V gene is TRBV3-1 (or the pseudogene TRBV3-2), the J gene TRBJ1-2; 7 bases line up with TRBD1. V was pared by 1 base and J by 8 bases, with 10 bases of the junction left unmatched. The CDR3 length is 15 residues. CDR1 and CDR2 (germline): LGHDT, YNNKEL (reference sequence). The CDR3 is CASSQVTGVTGGYTF. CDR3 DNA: TGTGCCAGCAGCCAAGTAACAGGGGTTACTGGGGGCTACACCTTC.

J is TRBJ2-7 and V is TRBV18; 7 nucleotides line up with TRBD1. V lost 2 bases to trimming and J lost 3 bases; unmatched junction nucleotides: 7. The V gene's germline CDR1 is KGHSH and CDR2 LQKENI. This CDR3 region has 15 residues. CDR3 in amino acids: CASSPGQVNFYEQYF. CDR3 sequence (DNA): TGTGCCAGCTCACCAGGACAGGTAAACTTCTACGAGCAGTACTTC.

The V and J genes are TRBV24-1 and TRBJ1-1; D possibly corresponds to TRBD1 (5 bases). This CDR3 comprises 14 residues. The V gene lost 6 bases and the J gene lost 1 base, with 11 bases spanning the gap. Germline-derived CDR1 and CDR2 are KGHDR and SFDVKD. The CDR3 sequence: CATSSPGPNTEAFF. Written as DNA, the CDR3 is TGTGCCACCAGTTCACCAGGGCCGAACACTGAAGCTTTCTTT.

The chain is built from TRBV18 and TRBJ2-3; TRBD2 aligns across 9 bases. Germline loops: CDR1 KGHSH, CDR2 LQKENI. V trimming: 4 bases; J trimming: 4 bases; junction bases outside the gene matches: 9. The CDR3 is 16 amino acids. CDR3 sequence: CASSLAGGPLSDTQYF. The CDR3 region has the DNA TGTGCCAGCTCACTTGCGGGGGGGCCTCTGTCAGATACGCAGTATTTT.

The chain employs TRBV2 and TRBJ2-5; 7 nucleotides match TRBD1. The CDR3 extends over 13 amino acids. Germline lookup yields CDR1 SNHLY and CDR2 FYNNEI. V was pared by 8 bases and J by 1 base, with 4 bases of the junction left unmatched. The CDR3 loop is CASHRTGQETQYF. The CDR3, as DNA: TGTGCCAGCCACCGGACAGGCCAAGAGACCCAGTACTTC.

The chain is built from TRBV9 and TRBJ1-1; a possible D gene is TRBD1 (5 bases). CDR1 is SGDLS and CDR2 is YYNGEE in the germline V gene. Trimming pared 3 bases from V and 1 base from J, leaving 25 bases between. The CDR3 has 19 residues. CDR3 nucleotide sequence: TGTGCCAGCAGCGCCTCAGCCCTGGCGACGGGGGAATCGAACACTGAAGCTTTCTTT. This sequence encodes CASSASALATGESNTEAFF.

CDR3 sequence reads: CASSFSRWAGEQYF. CDR3 DNA sequence: TGTGCCAGCAGTTTTTCCCGTTGGGCGGGAGAGCAGTACTTC. The chain uses TRBV28 and TRBJ2-7; tentatively, D is TRBD2 (6 bases). This CDR3 has 14 amino acids. Looked up from germline, CDR1 is MDHEN and CDR2 is SYDVKM. The V end was cut by 3 bases, the J end by 7 bases, with 16 bases between.

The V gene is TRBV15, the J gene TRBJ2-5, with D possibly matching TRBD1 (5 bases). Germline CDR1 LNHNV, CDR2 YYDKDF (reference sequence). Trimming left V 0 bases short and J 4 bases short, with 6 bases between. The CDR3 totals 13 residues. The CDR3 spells CATSRDRAETQYF. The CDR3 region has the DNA TGTGCCACCAGCAGAGACAGGGCAGAGACCCAGTACTTC.

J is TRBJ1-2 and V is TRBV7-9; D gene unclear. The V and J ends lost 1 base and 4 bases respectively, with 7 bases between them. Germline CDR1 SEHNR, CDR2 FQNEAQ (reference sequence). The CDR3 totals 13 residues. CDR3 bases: TGTGCCAGCAGCTTAGACAGCTTCTATGGCTACACCTTC. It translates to CASSLDSFYGYTF.

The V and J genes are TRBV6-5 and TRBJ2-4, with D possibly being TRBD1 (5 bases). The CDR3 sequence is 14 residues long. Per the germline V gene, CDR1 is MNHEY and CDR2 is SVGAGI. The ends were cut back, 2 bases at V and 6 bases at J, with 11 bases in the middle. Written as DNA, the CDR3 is TGTGCCAGCAGTTACGGGGCCCCCTTAAACATTCAGTACTTC. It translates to CASSYGAPLNIQYF.